A single sample is the source of the 24 T cell receptor beta chains below, sequenced in a study of T cell responses to AZD1222 COVID-19 vaccine. Generated by immunoSEQ multiplex PCR, the TCRdb table keeps only in-frame clones and is missing some. The data show around 150,000 clones, roughly 92% seen once. The source material was peripheral blood, sampled on day 0 of AZD1222 vaccination. All receptors derive from an adult in good health.

The V and J genes are TRBV9 and TRBJ1-2; unclear D gene. V was shortened by 0 bases and J by 4 bases, with 13 bases between the two germline ends. This CDR3 region has 15 residues. Germline lookup yields CDR1 SGDLS and CDR2 YYNGEE. In DNA form, the CDR3 reads TGTGCCAGCAGCGTAGACCAGGACGGGAGCTATGGCTACACCTTC. It is translated as CASSVDQDGSYGYTF.

This chain connects TRBV9 to TRBJ1-2; the D gene is possibly TRBD1 (6 bases). The V gene lost 3 bases and the J gene lost 0 bases, with 21 bases spanning the gap. The germline gives CDR1 SGDLS, CDR2 YYNGEE. This CDR3 is 18 amino acids long. CDR3 coding DNA: TGTGCCAGCAGCGATAGTGGTGGGCAGAGGGGGGCTAACTATGGCTACACCTTC. This codes for CASSDSGGQRGANYGYTF.

This chain uses TRBV6-5 with TRBJ1-1; TRBD1 is a possible D gene (5 bases). This CDR3 spans 11 amino acids. The V gene's germline CDR1 is MNHEY and CDR2 SVGAGI. V lost 6 bases and J 10 bases, leaving 12 bases between the germline ends. The CDR3 DNA is TGTGCCAGCAGGAGAGATGGGGGAGCTTTCTTT. It is translated as CASRRDGGAFF.

This clone is a singleton in its sample. The chain couples TRBV27 to TRBJ1-1; no definite D call. The CDR3 totals 13 residues. Germline values: CDR1 MNHEY, CDR2 SMNVEV (reference sequence). Trimming took 2 bases from V and 6 from J, leaving 10 bases between them. In DNA form, the CDR3 reads TGTGCCAGCAGTTTACGGGAAGGCCCTGAAGCTTTCTTT. Its translation: CASSLREGPEAFF.

This rearrangement joins TRBV28 to TRBJ2-7; D perhaps matches TRBD1 (5 bases). Trimming cost V 6 bases and J 6 bases, with 27 bases left between them. CDR1 MDHEN and CDR2 SYDVKM come from the germline V gene. The CDR3 is made up of 17 amino acids. The CDR3 sequence: CASSPPQQGRRAGEQYF. The DNA for the CDR3 is TGTGCCAGCAGCCCGCCCCAGCAGGGTCGCAGGGCAGGCGAGCAGTACTTC.

V gene TRBV4-1 combines with J gene TRBJ2-4; D might be TRBD1 or TRBD2, each matching 6 bases. V shed 0 bases and J shed 16 bases, with 31 bases lying between them. The CDR3 extends over 18 amino acids. CDR1 MGHRA and CDR2 YSYEKL come from the germline V gene. The CDR3: CASSQDPASALGAPPPYF. The CDR3 DNA follows: TGCGCCAGCAGCCAAGACCCCGCTAGCGCCCTGGGGGCTCCCCCCCCCTACTTC.

This chain links TRBV19 with TRBJ2-2; TRBD1 might be the D (6 bases). Trimming cost V 3 bases and J 3 bases, with 8 bases left between them. CDR1 and CDR2 (germline): LNHDA, SQIVND (reference sequence). The CDR3 runs 14 residues. The CDR3 DNA reads TGTGCCAGTAGTATTACAGGGCACACCGGGGAGCTGTTTTTT. Translated, it gives CASSITGHTGELFF.

The V and J genes are TRBV4-1 and TRBJ2-5; D gene ambiguous. Trimming removed 1 base at V and 1 base at J, with 10 bases between. This CDR3 is built from 15 residues. The germline gives CDR1 MGHRA, CDR2 YSYEKL. This CDR3 reads CASSQVDYAQETQYF. CDR3 DNA sequence: TGCGCCAGCAGCCAAGTTGATTATGCCCAAGAGACCCAGTACTTC.

The chain carries TRBV6-1 and TRBJ1-2, with no clear D. V was clipped by 3 bases and J by 4 bases, with 9 bases between them. The CDR3 totals 13 residues. The germline V gene encodes CDR1 MNHNS and CDR2 SASEGT. The CDR3 region is CASSEADPYGYTF. The CDR3 DNA follows: TGTGCCAGCAGTGAGGCAGACCCCTATGGCTACACCTTC.

The chain carries TRBV28 and TRBJ1-4; D is unresolved. Germline values: CDR1 MDHEN, CDR2 SYDVKM. Trimming shortened V by 8 bases and J by 5 bases, and 15 bases separated the two germline ends. There are 14 residues in the CDR3. The CDR3, as DNA: TGTGCCAGCTCAGAGAACACTAGGAATGAAAAACTGTTTTTT. It encodes CASSENTRNEKLFF.

The gene calls are TRBV7-9 and TRBJ1-2; possible D gene TRBD1, 6 bases. Trimming left V 0 bases short and J 8 bases short, with 7 bases between. The CDR3 consists of 12 residues. Germline assignment: CDR1 SEHNR and CDR2 FQNEAQ (reference sequence). The CDR3 reads CASSLAGGGYTF. For the CDR3, the DNA is TGTGCCAGCAGCTTAGCAGGGGGAGGCTACACCTTC.

The rearrangement joins TRBV6-4 to TRBJ2-1; D is perhaps TRBD1 (6 bases). V was pared by 3 bases and J by 2 bases, with 11 bases between. The germline CDR1 and CDR2 sequences are MRHNA and SNTAGT. There are 15 residues in the CDR3. The CDR3, as DNA: TGTGCCAGCAGTGAAGGCAGGGGTCCCTACAATGAGCAGTTCTTC. Residues: CASSEGRGPYNEQFF.

The CDR3 is CASTQRGSGYTF. CDR3 DNA: TGTGCCAGCACCCAAAGAGGGTCTGGCTACACCTTC. V is TRBV6-6 and J is TRBJ1-2; D is ambiguous. The germline V gene encodes CDR1 MNHNY and CDR2 SVGAGI (reference sequence). V was clipped by 7 bases and J by 7 bases, with 13 bases between them. CDR3 size: 12 residues.

V is TRBV3-1 (or the pseudogene TRBV3-2) and J is TRBJ2-6; 8 bases match TRBD1. V trimming: 3 bases; J trimming: 0 bases; junction bases outside the gene matches: 10. There are 19 residues in the CDR3. Germline CDR1 and CDR2: LGHDT and YNNKEL (reference sequence). The CDR3 region has the DNA TGTGCCAGCAGCCATGTCCGGGACAGGAAATACTCTGGGGCCAACGTCCTGACTTTC. It encodes CASSHVRDRKYSGANVLTF.

This sequence joins TRBV5-5 and TRBJ2-1; tentatively, D is TRBD1 (6 bases). V dropped 0 bases and J dropped 4 bases, with 14 bases sitting between them. Germline values: CDR1 SGHKS, CDR2 YYEKEE (reference sequence). The CDR3 contains 16 residues. CDR3 residues: CASSLGGRGDYNEQFF. CDR3 bases: TGTGCCAGCAGCTTGGGGGGCAGGGGAGATTACAATGAGCAGTTCTTC.

V is TRBV18 and J is TRBJ2-1, with D perhaps matching TRBD1 (7 bases). From germline, CDR1 is KGHSH and CDR2 LQKENI. The V and J ends lost 3 bases and 8 bases respectively, with 14 bases between them. The CDR3 loop spans 14 amino acids. In nucleotides, the CDR3 is TGTGCCAGCTCACCCTTAGACAGGGAGGATGAGCAGTTCTTC. It translates to CASSPLDREDEQFF.

The genes are TRBV5-1 and TRBJ2-3, with TRBD1 identical over 11 bases. V lost 4 bases, J lost 6 bases, and 7 bases stayed unmatched. The CDR3 runs 15 residues. Germline V gene lookup returns CDR1 SGHRS and CDR2 YFSETQ. CDR3 nucleotides: TGCGCCAGCAGCCCGGGACAGGGGGGAGTGGATACGCAGTATTTT. Translated, it gives CASSPGQGGVDTQYF.

The chain has TRBV18 and TRBJ1-5; the D is unclear. Germline CDR1 reads KGHSH; CDR2 reads LQKENI. This CDR3 spans 12 amino acids. V was cut by 4 bases and J by 1 base, with 2 bases left in between. The CDR3 protein is CASSLSNQPQHF. The CDR3 DNA sequence: TGTGCCAGCTCACTCAGCAATCAGCCCCAGCATTTT.

Regarding this clone: One end of the junction fails to match germline, which may point to a read error. This chain joins TRBV27 and TRBJ2-7, with 10 bases fitting TRBD2. This CDR3 has 16 residues. Germline-derived CDR1 and CDR2 are MNHEY and SMNVEV (reference sequence). CDR3 bases: TGTGCCAGCAGTTTATACACTAGCGGGATCTCCCACGAGCAGTACTTC. Protein sequence: CASSLYTSGISHEQYF.

The CDR3 sequence: CASSPTDGNTGELFF. DNA of the CDR3: TGTGCCAGCTCACCTACGGACGGGAACACCGGGGAGCTGTTTTTT. The chain employs TRBV18 and TRBJ2-2; D call uncertain. The germline gives CDR1 KGHSH, CDR2 LQKENI. V shed 3 bases and J shed 1 base, with 9 bases lying between them. CDR3 size: 15 residues.

This clone was seen a single time. The chain links TRBV11-2 to TRBJ2-7, with D perhaps TRBD1 or TRBD2 (7 bases each). This CDR3 is built from 17 residues. CDR1 SGHAT and CDR2 FQNNGV come from the germline V gene. V was cut by 1 base and J by 3 bases, with 19 bases left in between. The DNA of the CDR3 is TGTGCCAGCAGCTTAGGCCACCGGCAGGGGGAGGGCTACGAGCAGTACTTC. Translation: CASSLGHRQGEGYEQYF.

This chain joins TRBV3-1 (or the pseudogene TRBV3-2) and TRBJ1-2; possible D gene TRBD1, 5 bases. There are 16 residues in the CDR3. Trimming removed 0 bases from V and 5 bases from J, with 16 bases in between. Per the germline V gene, CDR1 is LGHDT and CDR2 is YNNKEL (reference sequence). The CDR3 coding sequence is TGTGCCAGCAGCCAAGATCTGGGGGGAACTGGGTATGGCTACACCTTC. Protein sequence: CASSQDLGGTGYGYTF.

The chain links TRBV4-1 to TRBJ2-3; 13 bases map to TRBD2. Per the germline V gene, CDR1 is MGHRA and CDR2 is YSYEKL. The CDR3 is 17 amino acids. V was pared by 1 base and J by 3 bases, with 4 bases of the junction left unmatched. CDR3 in DNA: TGCGCCAGCAGCCAAGGGACTAGCGGGAGTTGGACAGATACGCAGTATTTT. The encoded protein is CASSQGTSGSWTDTQYF.

This clone appeared once. The CDR3 sequence: CASSQTIGRYEQYF. The CDR3 nucleotides are TGTGCCAGCAGCCAGACGATAGGACGCTACGAGCAGTACTTC. The chain recombines TRBV4-2 with TRBJ2-7; D remains ambiguous. This CDR3 spans 14 amino acids. The ends were cut back, 3 bases at V and 3 bases at J, with 12 bases in the middle. The germline V gene encodes CDR1 LGHNA and CDR2 YNFKEQ.